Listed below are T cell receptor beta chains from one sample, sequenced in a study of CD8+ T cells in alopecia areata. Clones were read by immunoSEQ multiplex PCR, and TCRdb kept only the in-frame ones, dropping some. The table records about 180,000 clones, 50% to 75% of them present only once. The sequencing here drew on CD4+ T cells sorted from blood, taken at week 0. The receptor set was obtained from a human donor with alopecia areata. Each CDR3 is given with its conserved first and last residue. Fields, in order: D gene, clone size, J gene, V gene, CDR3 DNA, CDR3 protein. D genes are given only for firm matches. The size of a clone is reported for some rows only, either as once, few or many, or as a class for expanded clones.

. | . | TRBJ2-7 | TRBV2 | TGTGCCAGCAGGATCGGGGACAACGCCCCCTACGAGCAGTACTTC | CASRIGDNAPYEQYF
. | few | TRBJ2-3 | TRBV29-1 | TGCAGCGTTGAGGGGGTTAGCACAGATACGCAGTATTTT | CSVEGVSTDTQYF
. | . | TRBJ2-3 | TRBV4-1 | TGCGCCAGCTCCCGCAACCGGGCAGGCCCTAGCACAGATACGCAGTATTTT | CASSRNRAGPSTDTQYF
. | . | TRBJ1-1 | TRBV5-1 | TGCGCCAGCAGCTTGGCGGGGAACGGTATATCCGAAGCTTTCTTT | CASSLAGNGISEAFF
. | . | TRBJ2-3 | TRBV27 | TGTGCCAGCAGGAAGGGCGGGGTTGCAGATACGCAGTATTTT | CASRKGGVADTQYF
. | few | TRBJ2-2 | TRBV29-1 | TGCAGCGTTGCAGGGTGGGACACCGGGGAGCTGTTTTTT | CSVAGWDTGELFF
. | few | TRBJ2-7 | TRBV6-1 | TGTGCCAGCAGTGTCGGCGTATCCTACGAGCAGTACTTC | CASSVGVSYEQYF
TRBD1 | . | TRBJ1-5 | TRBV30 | TGTGCCTGGAGTGGGGACAGGGAAAGAGGTCAGCCCCAGCATTTT | CAWSGDRERGQPQHF
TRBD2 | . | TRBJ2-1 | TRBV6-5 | TGTGCCAGCAGTCGGAATAGCGGGGGGTACAATGAGCAGTTCTTC | CASSRNSGGYNEQFF
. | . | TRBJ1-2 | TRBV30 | TGTGCCTGGAGCCCGGACAGCTGGGGCTATGGCTACACCTTC | CAWSPDSWGYGYTF
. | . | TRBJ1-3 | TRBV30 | TGTGCCTGGAGGGGGATCTCTGGAAACACCATATATTTT | CAWRGISGNTIYF
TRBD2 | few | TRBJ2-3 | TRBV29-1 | TGCAGCGTTGATGGAAGAAGCGGGGGGGATAGCACAGATACGCAGTATTTT | CSVDGRSGGDSTDTQYF
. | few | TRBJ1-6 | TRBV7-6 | TGTGCCAGCAGCTTAGATTTAGGAAGTTCACCCCTCCACTTT | CASSLDLGSSPLHF
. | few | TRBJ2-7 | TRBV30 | TGTGCCTGGAGTGTACCGGACGGGAAGCAGTACTTC | CAWSVPDGKQYF